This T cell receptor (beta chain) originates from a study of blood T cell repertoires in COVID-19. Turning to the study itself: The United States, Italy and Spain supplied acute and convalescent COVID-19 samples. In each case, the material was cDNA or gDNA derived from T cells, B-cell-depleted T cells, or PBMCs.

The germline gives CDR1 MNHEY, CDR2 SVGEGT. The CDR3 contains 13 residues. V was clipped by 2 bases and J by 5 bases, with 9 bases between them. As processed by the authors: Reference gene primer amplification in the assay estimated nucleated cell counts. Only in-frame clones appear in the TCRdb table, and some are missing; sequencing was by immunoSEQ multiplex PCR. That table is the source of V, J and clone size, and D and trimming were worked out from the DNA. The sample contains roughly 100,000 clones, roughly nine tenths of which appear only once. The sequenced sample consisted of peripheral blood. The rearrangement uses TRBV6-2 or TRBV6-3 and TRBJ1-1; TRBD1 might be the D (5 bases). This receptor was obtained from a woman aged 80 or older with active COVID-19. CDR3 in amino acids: CASSYMGQTEAFF. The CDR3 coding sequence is TGTGCCAGCAGTTACATGGGGCAGACTGAAGCTTTCTTT.